These 20 T cell receptor beta chains originate from one sample sequenced in a study of cytotoxic CD8 clonotypes in ibrutinib-treated CLL (dated by TCRdb to the early 2020s). Library preparation employed the immunoSEQ multiplex PCR assay. The source is immuneACCESS, and TCRdb retained only in-frame sequences with V and J called. Part of the clones is not carried over; for the studies checked, unresolved V genes explain less than half of this, and the remainder is unexplained. For this sample there are around 42,000 clones; approximately 65% appear just once. 20% to 25% of the sample goes to the ten largest clones. The sample's time point label is to be understood as: 20 to 30 months on ibrutinib. This sample comprised PBMCs, obtained after 24 months of ibrutinib treatment. All receptors derive from a human donor with chronic lymphocytic leukemia.

Here the CDR3 DNA reads TGCAGTGCTAGTGAATATGGCTACACCTTC. Translated: CSASEYGYTF. The chain links TRBV20-1 to TRBJ1-2, with D unresolved. This CDR3 comprises 10 residues. V was clipped by 3 bases and J by 5 bases, with 4 bases between them. The germline CDR1 and CDR2 sequences are DFQATT and SNEGSKA (reference sequence).

This sequence joins TRBV5-1 and TRBJ2-1; no reliable D call. The germline gives CDR1 SGHRS, CDR2 YFSETQ. V was trimmed by 4 bases and J by 1 base, leaving 9 bases between them. This CDR3 has 14 residues. Here the CDR3 reads CASSPEKSYNEQFF. CDR3 DNA sequence: TGCGCCAGCAGCCCGGAAAAATCCTACAATGAGCAGTTCTTC.

This chain connects TRBV10-1 to TRBJ2-2; 9 nucleotides align to TRBD1. In germline, CDR1 is WNHNN, CDR2 SYGVQD (reference sequence). The CDR3 has 16 residues. The trim removed 6 bases at V and 2 bases at J, leaving 7 bases unmatched. The CDR3 DNA reads TGCGCCAGCAGCAATGGACAGGGGCTAAACACCGGGGAGCTGTTTTTT. Protein: CASSNGQGLNTGELFF.

This clone was counted a few times. The chain recombines TRBV5-4 with TRBJ2-7, with 7 nucleotides matching TRBD2. This CDR3 has 17 amino acids. The V gene end was trimmed by 2 bases and the J gene end by 1 base; junction bases not matched to a gene: 12. CDR1 SGHNT and CDR2 YYREEE come from the germline V gene (reference sequence). The CDR3 here is CASSFLPGLSFSYEQYF. In nucleotides, the CDR3 is TGTGCCAGCAGCTTTCTTCCGGGACTAAGTTTTTCCTACGAGCAGTACTTC.

This sequence joins TRBV2 and TRBJ2-2; D remains ambiguous. Trimming removed 8 bases from V and 1 base from J, with 11 bases in between. This CDR3 contains 14 residues. CDR1 and CDR2 from the germline V gene are SNHLY and FYNNEI. The CDR3 reads CASQVPRNTGELFF. The CDR3 DNA reads as TGTGCCAGCCAGGTACCCCGGAACACCGGGGAGCTGTTTTTT.

The CDR3 spells CASSLRSVTEAFF. The CDR3 region has the DNA TGTGCCAGCAGCTTGAGGAGTGTGACTGAAGCTTTCTTT. V gene TRBV5-4 combines with J gene TRBJ1-1; D is unresolved. Germline CDR1 is SGHNT and CDR2 is YYREEE (reference sequence). V dropped 1 base and J dropped 5 bases, with 9 bases sitting between them. The CDR3 extends over 13 amino acids.

CDR3 sequence (DNA): TGTGCCAGCAGTTTAAGAGGGAACACTGAAGCTTTCTTT. Its protein is CASSLRGNTEAFF. The rearrangement joins TRBV27 to TRBJ1-1; the D is unclear. The V and J ends lost 2 bases and 1 base respectively, with 5 bases between them. The CDR3 has 13 amino acids. Germline lookup yields CDR1 MNHEY and CDR2 SMNVEV (reference sequence).

The chain is built from TRBV10-1 and TRBJ2-1, with D possibly matching TRBD2 (7 bases). V was cut by 0 bases and J by 7 bases, with 19 bases left in between. The CDR3 loop spans 17 amino acids. CDR1 is WNHNN, CDR2 SYGVQD, per germline (reference sequence). CDR3 region: CASSESRRGPEDNEQFF. The CDR3 DNA follows: TGCGCCAGCAGTGAGTCTCGGCGGGGGCCAGAGGATAATGAGCAGTTCTTC.

The gene calls are TRBV10-3 and TRBJ2-7; TRBD2 agrees at 8 bases. CDR1 is ENHRY and CDR2 is SYGVKD in the germline V gene. This CDR3 has 16 residues. V was pared by 8 bases and J by 2 bases, with 14 bases of the junction left unmatched. DNA for the CDR3: TGTGCCATCTCAGGGGATCGGCGGGAGGCCCCCTACGAGCAGTACTTC. This encodes CAISGDRREAPYEQYF.

The rearrangement links TRBV7-9 to TRBJ2-7, with TRBD2 identical over 11 bases. Germline trimming cut 7 bases from V and 2 bases from J; bases unmatched to any gene: 7. CDR3 size: 15 residues. The germline CDR1 and CDR2 sequences are SEHNR and FQNEAQ (reference sequence). The CDR3 DNA is TGTGCCAGCACCCAAGGGACTAGCGGAACCTACGAGCAGTACTTC. Its protein is CASTQGTSGTYEQYF.

The chain carries TRBV18 and TRBJ1-1, with TRBD1 matching 7 bases. After removal of 4 bases from V and 0 bases from J, the junction contained 5 bases not matched to a gene. Per the germline V gene, CDR1 is KGHSH and CDR2 is LQKENI. The CDR3 has 15 amino acids. The CDR3 DNA reads as TGTGCCAGCTCACGCCCGACAGGGATGAACACTGAAGCTTTCTTT. This translates into CASSRPTGMNTEAFF.

The chain joins TRBV5-1 to TRBJ2-3; 12 nucleotides line up with TRBD1. J was trimmed by 4 bases and V by 7 bases; bases with no gene match: 7. Germline loops: CDR1 SGHRS, CDR2 YFSETQ. The CDR3 length is 15 residues. The CDR3, as DNA: TGCGCCAGCGGTCAAGGGACAGGGGGCCCAGATACGCAGTATTTT. Its protein is CASGQGTGGPDTQYF.

This clone came up once. This chain links TRBV20-1 with TRBJ2-1; D not resolved. The V gene's germline CDR1 is DFQATT and CDR2 SNEGSKA (reference sequence). V was cut by 5 bases and J by 7 bases, with 9 bases left in between. This CDR3 contains 11 residues. The CDR3 region has the DNA TGCAGTGCTCACATACGTAATGAGCAGTTCTTC. Translation: CSAHIRNEQFF.

In its sample, this clone was seen a few times. V usage is TRBV5-1 and J usage is TRBJ2-7; 8 bases match TRBD1. Germline trimming cut 6 bases from V and 6 bases from J; bases unmatched to any gene: 11. Germline CDR1 SGHRS, CDR2 YFSETQ. CDR3 length equals 14 residues. In DNA form, the CDR3 reads TGCGCCAGCACCCTCCGGGACAGGTCGGGCGAGCAGTACTTC. Its protein is CASTLRDRSGEQYF.

V usage is TRBV18 and J usage is TRBJ2-5; D is perhaps TRBD1 (6 bases). The CDR3 is 11 amino acids. V gave up 8 bases and J gave up 5 bases, with 9 bases separating them. Looked up from germline, CDR1 is KGHSH and CDR2 is LQKENI. The CDR3 region has the DNA TGTGCCAGCGGGGGCCGGGAGACCCAGTACTTC. As protein: CASGGRETQYF.

This chain links TRBV2 with TRBJ1-1; TRBD1 is a possible D gene (5 bases). Trimming shortened V by 6 bases and J by 0 bases, and 14 bases separated the two germline ends. Germline V CDR1 and CDR2: SNHLY, FYNNEI. The CDR3 consists of 15 residues. The CDR3 protein is CASRVTGLMNTEAFF. The CDR3 DNA reads TGTGCCAGCAGGGTCACAGGCTTAATGAACACTGAAGCTTTCTTT.

This clone was seen more than once but under ten times. CDR3 loop: CASSRSGSAKNIQYF. The CDR3 DNA follows: TGTGCCAGCAGTCGGTCGGGCTCAGCCAAAAACATTCAGTACTTC. The chain combines TRBV25-1 with TRBJ2-4; D is unclear. Germline V lookup: CDR1 MGHDK, CDR2 SYGVNS. The CDR3 has 15 amino acids. Trimming pared 5 bases from V and 0 bases from J, leaving 11 bases between.

The chain's CDR3 is CATSGDQGGFSGNTIYF. The CDR3 DNA reads TGTGCCACCAGCGGGGATCAGGGGGGATTCTCTGGAAACACCATATATTTT. The chain has TRBV15 and TRBJ1-3; 7 bases match TRBD1. In germline, CDR1 is LNHNV, CDR2 YYDKDF (reference sequence). The CDR3 covers 17 residues. Trimming at V came to 5 bases and at J to 0 bases, leaving 10 bases not matched to a gene.

Only one count was recorded for this clone. The V call is TRBV5-8, the J call TRBJ1-5; possibly TRBD1 for D (5 bases). Germline loops: CDR1 SGHTS, CDR2 YDEGEE. V lost 0 bases to trimming and J lost 3 bases, with 10 bases between them. This CDR3 has 15 residues. The CDR3, as DNA: TGTGCCAGCAGCTTGGGACAGACATACAATCAGCCCCAGCATTTT. Amino acid sequence: CASSLGQTYNQPQHF.

The chain is built from TRBV11-2 and TRBJ1-6; tentatively, D is TRBD1 (5 bases). V was shortened by 6 bases and J by 7 bases, with 19 bases between the two germline ends. CDR1 and CDR2 from the germline V gene are SGHAT and FQNNGV. The CDR3 runs 16 residues. Here the CDR3 DNA reads TGTGCCAGCAGTCGGAGACAGAGTGGACGGAATTCACCCCTCCACTTT. Its protein product is CASSRRQSGRNSPLHF.